This is a list of T cell receptor beta chains from one sample in a study of T cell responses to AZD1222 COVID-19 vaccine. TCRdb keeps only in-frame clones here, not all; method: immunoSEQ multiplex PCR. The sample includes around 110,000 clones, about nine tenths seen only once; the top ten take approximately 4.3%. This sample comprised peripheral blood, obtained on day 0 of AZD1222 vaccination. The receptors shown here come from an adult in good health. CDR3s include the opening cysteine and the closing phenylalanine or tryptophan. The order of the fields is clone size, D gene, V gene, J gene, CDR3 protein, CDR3 DNA. D genes are given only for firm matches. Part of the rows lack a size; the others show once, few, many or a class for expanded clones.

size: -; D: TRBD2; V: TRBV7-8; J: TRBJ2-3; CDR3: CASSLRTSGGTQYF; DNA: TGTGCCAGCAGCTTAAGGACTAGCGGGGGTACGCAGTATTTT
size: -; D: -; V: TRBV7-9; J: TRBJ1-1; CDR3: CASSLGAETEAFF; DNA: TGTGCCAGCAGTCTAGGGGCTGAGACTGAAGCTTTCTTT
size: -; D: -; V: TRBV4-3; J: TRBJ2-7; CDR3: CASSQERLNHYEQYF; DNA: TGCGCCAGCAGCCAAGAACGCCTCAATCACTACGAGCAGTACTTC
size: -; D: -; V: TRBV6-4; J: TRBJ2-2; CDR3: CASSGGPSTGELFF; DNA: TGTGCCAGCAGTGGGGGGCCAAGCACCGGGGAGCTGTTTTTT
size: -; D: -; V: TRBV2; J: TRBJ1-1; CDR3: CASSILTLNTEAFF; DNA: TGTGCCAGCAGTATCCTTACACTGAACACTGAAGCTTTCTTT
size: -; D: -; V: TRBV7-2; J: TRBJ1-2; CDR3: CASTYGGGRAGNYGYTF; DNA: TGTGCCAGCACCTACGGGGGGGGCCGCGCGGGAAACTATGGCTACACCTTC
size: few; D: -; V: TRBV12-3/TRBV12-4; J: TRBJ1-5; CDR3: CASSLAENQPQHF; DNA: TGTGCCAGCAGTTTGGCAGAAAATCAGCCCCAGCATTTT
size: -; D: TRBD2; V: TRBV4-3; J: TRBJ2-1; CDR3: CASSRTSGGTLSYNEQFF; DNA: TGCGCCAGCAGTCGGACTAGCGGGGGGACTTTATCCTACAATGAGCAGTTCTTC
size: -; D: -; V: TRBV30; J: TRBJ1-3; CDR3: CAWRVLPGENTIYF; DNA: TGTGCCTGGAGGGTCCTCCCGGGGGAAAACACCATATATTTT
size: -; D: -; V: TRBV11-2; J: TRBJ2-3; CDR3: CASSTRGADTQYF; DNA: TGTGCCAGCAGCACTCGCGGTGCGGATACGCAGTATTTT
size: -; D: -; V: TRBV5-1; J: TRBJ2-1; CDR3: CASSLMTASYNEQFF; DNA: TGCGCCAGCAGCTTGATGACAGCCTCCTACAATGAGCAGTTCTTC
size: -; D: -; V: TRBV2; J: TRBJ2-1; CDR3: CASSIPGLHVGYNEQFF; DNA: TGTGCCAGCAGTATACCGGGACTTCACGTGGGTTACAATGAGCAGTTCTTC
size: few; D: TRBD2; V: TRBV7-9; J: TRBJ2-1; CDR3: CASSLSSGRANEQFF; DNA: TGTGCCAGCAGCTTAAGTAGCGGGAGGGCCAATGAGCAGTTCTTC
size: -; D: -; V: TRBV9; J: TRBJ1-1; CDR3: CASILGQEGGNTEAFF; DNA: TGTGCCAGCATACTAGGGCAAGAGGGGGGTAACACTGAAGCTTTCTTT
size: once; D: -; V: TRBV2; J: TRBJ2-5; CDR3: CASSPELVRKRGRTQYF; DNA: TGTGCCAGCAGCCCGGAGCTTGTACGGAAGAGGGGAAGGACCCAGTACTTC
size: once; D: -; V: TRBV6-5; J: TRBJ2-1; CDR3: CASSPLTRVNEQFF; DNA: TGTGCCAGCAGTCCTCTGACACGGGTCAATGAGCAGTTCTTC
size: -; D: -; V: TRBV6-8; J: TRBJ2-7; CDR3: CASSGMGGKEDYEQYF; DNA: TGTGCCAGCAGTGGGATGGGGGGTAAAGAAGACTACGAGCAGTACTTC
size: -; D: -; V: TRBV6-2/TRBV6-3; J: TRBJ1-2; CDR3: CASSYVGQTYGYTF; DNA: TGTGCCAGCAGTTACGTCGGGCAGACCTATGGCTACACCTTC
size: -; D: TRBD2; V: TRBV28; J: TRBJ2-1; CDR3: CASSLGTSGRDEQFF; DNA: TGTGCCAGCAGTTTAGGGACTAGCGGGAGGGATGAGCAGTTCTTC
size: -; D: TRBD1; V: TRBV24-1; J: TRBJ2-2; CDR3: CATSPDRANTGELFF; DNA: TGTGCCACCAGCCCGGACAGGGCGAACACCGGGGAGCTGTTTTTT
size: -; D: TRBD1; V: TRBV5-1; J: TRBJ2-1; CDR3: CASSLHHRGSYNEQFF; DNA: TGCGCCAGCAGCTTGCACCACAGGGGGTCCTACAATGAGCAGTTCTTC
size: -; D: TRBD1; V: TRBV30; J: TRBJ1-1; CDR3: CAWDRGQGAFF; DNA: TGTGCCTGGGACAGGGGGCAGGGAGCTTTCTTT
size: -; D: -; V: TRBV2; J: TRBJ1-1; CDR3: CASTSGEWNTEAFF; DNA: TGTGCCAGCACTTCAGGGGAATGGAACACTGAAGCTTTCTTT
size: -; D: -; V: TRBV18; J: TRBJ1-6; CDR3: CASSAGWENSPLHF; DNA: TGTGCCAGCTCAGCAGGGTGGGAGAATTCACCCCTCCACTTT
size: -; D: TRBD1; V: TRBV4-3; J: TRBJ1-2; CDR3: CASSQDGGQIYGYTF; DNA: TGCGCCAGCAGCCAAGATGGGGGACAGATCTATGGCTACACCTTC
size: -; D: -; V: TRBV29-1; J: TRBJ2-1; CDR3: CSVQIEALNEQFF; DNA: TGCAGCGTGCAGATAGAGGCCCTTAATGAGCAGTTCTTC
size: -; D: -; V: TRBV7-9; J: TRBJ1-2; CDR3: CASSWGGDYGYTF; DNA: TGTGCCAGCAGCTGGGGGGGTGACTATGGCTACACCTTC
size: -; D: TRBD1; V: TRBV5-1; J: TRBJ2-3; CDR3: CASRWTGGIDTQYF; DNA: TGCGCCAGCAGGTGGACAGGGGGAATAGATACGCAGTATTTT
size: -; D: -; V: TRBV18; J: TRBJ2-3; CDR3: CASSPRSGGGADTQYF; DNA: TGTGCCAGCTCACCGCGTTCGGGGGGCGGCGCAGATACGCAGTATTTT
size: few; D: -; V: TRBV7-3; J: TRBJ1-1; CDR3: CASSFSMNTEAFF; DNA: TGTGCCAGCAGCTTCTCCATGAACACTGAAGCTTTCTTT
size: few; D: -; V: TRBV5-1; J: TRBJ1-4; CDR3: CASSLDRRNEKLFF; DNA: TGCGCCAGCAGCTTAGACAGGCGGAATGAAAAACTGTTTTTT
size: -; D: -; V: TRBV5-6; J: TRBJ2-1; CDR3: CASSSGYGLSEQFF; DNA: TGTGCCAGCAGTTCCGGGTACGGTCTAAGTGAGCAGTTCTTC
size: -; D: -; V: TRBV4-2; J: TRBJ1-3; CDR3: CASSQEGPLGSGNTIYF; DNA: TGTGCCAGCAGCCAAGAAGGACCTCTCGGGAGTGGAAACACCATATATTTT
size: -; D: -; V: TRBV2; J: TRBJ1-1; CDR3: CASSEGGGNTEAFF; DNA: TGTGCCAGCAGTGAAGGTGGGGGGAACACTGAAGCTTTCTTT
size: once; D: -; V: TRBV30; J: TRBJ2-7; CDR3: CAWARPYEQYF; DNA: TGTGCCTGGGCCCGACCCTACGAGCAGTACTTC
size: -; D: -; V: TRBV7-3; J: TRBJ2-3; CDR3: CASSFVGSSTDTQYF; DNA: TGTGCCAGCAGCTTTGTTGGCTCTAGCACAGATACGCAGTATTTT
size: -; D: TRBD1; V: TRBV6-2/TRBV6-3; J: TRBJ1-2; CDR3: CASSPGTGGSGYTF; DNA: TGTGCCAGCAGTCCCGGGACAGGGGGATCTGGCTACACCTTC
size: few; D: -; V: TRBV6-4; J: TRBJ2-1; CDR3: CASSVRDPPDEQFF; DNA: TGTGCCAGCAGTGTCCGGGACCCGCCGGATGAGCAGTTCTTC
size: -; D: -; V: TRBV28; J: TRBJ2-7; CDR3: CASSLEGGTYEQYF; DNA: TGTGCCAGCAGTTTAGAAGGGGGGACCTACGAGCAGTACTTC
size: -; D: -; V: TRBV21-1; J: TRBJ1-2; CDR3: CASSKKAHLQGAGYGYTF; DNA: TGTGCCAGCAGCAAAAAAGCCCACCTACAGGGGGCCGGCTATGGCTACACCTTC
size: few; D: -; V: TRBV11-2; J: TRBJ1-1; CDR3: CASQRKFANTEAFF; DNA: TGTGCCAGCCAACGGAAGTTTGCGAACACTGAAGCTTTCTTT
size: -; D: -; V: TRBV30; J: TRBJ1-3; CDR3: CAWSVNSGNTIYF; DNA: TGTGCCTGGAGTGTTAACTCTGGAAACACCATATATTTT